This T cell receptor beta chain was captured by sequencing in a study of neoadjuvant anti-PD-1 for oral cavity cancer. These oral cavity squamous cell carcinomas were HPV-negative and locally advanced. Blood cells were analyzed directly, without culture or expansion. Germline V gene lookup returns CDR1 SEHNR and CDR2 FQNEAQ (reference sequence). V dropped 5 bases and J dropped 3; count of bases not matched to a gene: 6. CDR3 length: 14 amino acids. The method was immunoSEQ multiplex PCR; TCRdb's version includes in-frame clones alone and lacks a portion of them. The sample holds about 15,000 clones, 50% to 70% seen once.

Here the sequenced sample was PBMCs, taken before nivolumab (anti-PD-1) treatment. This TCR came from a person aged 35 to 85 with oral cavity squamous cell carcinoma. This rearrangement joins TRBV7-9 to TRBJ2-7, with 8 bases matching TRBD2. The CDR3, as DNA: TGTGCCAGCAGCCCCGGGACTAGTCTCTACGAGCAGTACTTC. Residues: CASSPGTSLYEQYF. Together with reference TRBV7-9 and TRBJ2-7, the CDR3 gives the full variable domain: DTGVSQNPRHKITKRGQNVTFRCDPISEHNRLYWYRQTLGQGPEFLTYFQNEAQLEKSRLLSDRFSAERPKGSFSTLEIQRTEQGDSAMYLCASSPGTSLYEQYFGPGTRLTVT.